The 9 T cell receptor beta chains in this list originate from one sample, sequenced in a study of OX40 agonist ivuxolimab in advanced cancers. Library generation was performed with the immunoSEQ multiplex PCR assay. The table was pulled from immuneACCESS by TCRdb, which kept in-frame rearrangements only. Such tables lose some clones; where checked, under half of the loss comes from unresolved V genes, and the rest has no known cause. Here the sample has about 36,000 clones; around 80% occur a single time. The top ten clonotypes cover less than 30% of the sample. Sample: CD4+ or CD8+ T cells sorted from blood, taken in a trial of the OX40 agonist ivuxolimab. Receptors were obtained from an adult with an advanced solid tumor such as melanoma, head and neck, liver or kidney cancer.

This clone was detected only a few times. The chain couples TRBV19 to TRBJ1-6; TRBD1 agrees at 7 bases. CDR3 length equals 13 residues. Looked up from germline, CDR1 is LNHDA and CDR2 is SQIVND (reference sequence). The V gene end was trimmed by 6 bases and the J gene end by 9 bases; junction bases not matched to a gene: 5. CDR3 in amino acids: CASRRQGGSPLHF. CDR3 nucleotide sequence: TGTGCCAGTAGGAGACAGGGAGGTTCACCCCTCCACTTT.

This sequence joins TRBV6-1 and TRBJ2-7; 7 bases align to TRBD1. The CDR3 has 14 residues. The J segment lost 5 bases and the V segment lost 7 bases, leaving 11 bases of the junction unmatched. CDR1 is MNHNS and CDR2 is SASEGT in the germline V gene. In DNA, the CDR3 is TGTGCCAGCAATAGTAGACAGGGTATCGACGAGCAGTACTTC. It yields the protein CASNSRQGIDEQYF.

CDR3 amino acids: CASSIDYLAGGLNEQFF. The CDR3 bases are TGTGCCAGTAGTATAGATTACCTAGCGGGGGGCCTCAATGAGCAGTTCTTC. The gene calls are TRBV19 and TRBJ2-1; 11 bases line up with TRBD2. Germline V gene lookup returns CDR1 LNHDA and CDR2 SQIVND (reference sequence). The junction had 7 bases not matched to a gene; V was cut back by 0 bases and J by 6 bases. The length of the CDR3 is 17 residues.

The genes are TRBV2 and TRBJ2-5; D is unclear. The germline V and J ends were trimmed by 6 bases and 3 bases, with 5 bases remaining between them. The germline V gene has CDR1 SNHLY and CDR2 FYNNEI. The CDR3 has 11 amino acids. The CDR3 nucleotides read TGTGCCAGCAGGCAAAAAGAGACCCAGTACTTC. The encoded protein is CASRQKETQYF.

In this sample, this clone turned up a few times. The chain uses TRBV30 and TRBJ1-5, with D unclear. CDR3 length: 12 residues. The germline gives CDR1 GTSNPN, CDR2 SVGIG (reference sequence). Trimming took 1 base from V and 7 from J, leaving 8 bases between them. CDR3 nucleotide sequence: TGTGCCTGGAGTGGTGTTGGGCAGCCCCAGCATTTT. Its protein is CAWSGVGQPQHF.

The V and J genes are TRBV5-1 and TRBJ2-1; 8 bases line up with TRBD1. Losses at the gene ends were 0 bases for V and 3 bases for J; bases not matched to a gene: 2. This CDR3 is 15 amino acids long. The V gene's germline CDR1 is SGHRS and CDR2 YFSETQ. The CDR3 loop is CASSLGTGNYNEQFF. The CDR3 DNA sequence: TGCGCCAGCAGCTTGGGGACAGGGAACTACAATGAGCAGTTCTTC.

The genes are TRBV7-3 and TRBJ2-3; TRBD1 matches 7 bases. This CDR3 contains 13 residues. Germline CDR1 SGHTA, CDR2 FQGTGA. J gave up 10 bases and V 5 bases, and 9 bases lay outside the gene matches. This chain's CDR3 is CASSPGQTQPQYF. CDR3 in DNA: TGTGCCAGCAGCCCGGGACAGACCCAGCCGCAGTATTTT.

The V gene is TRBV6-6, the J gene TRBJ2-1; D is possibly TRBD1 (6 bases). V was trimmed by 4 bases and J by 0 bases, leaving 13 bases between them. This CDR3 contains 16 residues. CDR1 is MNHNY and CDR2 is SVGAGI in the germline V gene (reference sequence). The CDR3 nucleotides are TGTGCCAGCAGTTTGTTTTCGGGACACTCCTACAATGAGCAGTTCTTC. Translated, it gives CASSLFSGHSYNEQFF.

The J gene is TRBJ1-5, the V gene TRBV6-1, with D possibly TRBD1 on 6 matching bases. The germline V gene has CDR1 MNHNS and CDR2 SASEGT. The V end lost 3 bases, the J end lost 2 bases, and 11 bases lay between the germline ends. This CDR3 contains 15 residues. CDR3 sequence: CASSDIGGGNQPQHF. The CDR3 nucleotides read TGTGCCAGCAGTGATATCGGGGGCGGCAATCAGCCCCAGCATTTT.